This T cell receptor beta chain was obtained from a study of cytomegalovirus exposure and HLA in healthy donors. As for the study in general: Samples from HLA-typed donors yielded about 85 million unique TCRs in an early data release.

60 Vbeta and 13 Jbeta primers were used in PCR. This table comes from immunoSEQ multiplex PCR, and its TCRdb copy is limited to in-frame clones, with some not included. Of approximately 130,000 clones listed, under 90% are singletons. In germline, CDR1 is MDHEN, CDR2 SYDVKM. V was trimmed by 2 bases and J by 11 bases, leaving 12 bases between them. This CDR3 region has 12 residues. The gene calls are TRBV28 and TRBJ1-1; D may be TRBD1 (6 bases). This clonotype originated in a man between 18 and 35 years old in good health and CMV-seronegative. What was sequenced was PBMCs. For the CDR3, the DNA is TGTGCCAGCAGTTTAGCGGGGGCCGGGGCTTTCTTT. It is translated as CASSLAGAGAFF.